This T cell receptor beta chain was observed in a study of blood T cell repertoires in COVID-19. Study details: Whether acute or convalescent, the COVID-19 samples came from the United States, Italy and Spain. Sample material is recorded as cDNA or gDNA derived from T cells, B-cell-depleted T cells, or PBMCs.

How the authors handled the data: The authors estimated nucleated cell counts from reference gene primer amplification. Measured with immunoSEQ multiplex PCR; TCRdb has only the in-frame clones, and not every one. The DNA was the basis for D and trimming; V, J and clone size are from that table. This table has just over 250,000 clones, about 90% appearing once. This clone occurred a few times. V was cut by 2 bases and J by 0 bases, with 11 bases left in between. CDR1 is SEHNR, CDR2 FQNEAQ, per germline (reference sequence). The length of the CDR3 is 16 residues. This TCR was recovered from a woman aged 45 to 65 with acute or convalescent COVID-19. Material: peripheral blood. The chain recombines TRBV7-9 with TRBJ2-1, with D perhaps TRBD1 (5 bases). The CDR3 bases are TGTGCCAGCAGCTTAAGTCGAAGGGGCTCCTACAATGAGCAGTTCTTC. Its protein is CASSLSRRGSYNEQFF.